The T cell receptor beta chain described here comes from a study of blood T cell repertoires in COVID-19. Study-wide context: Acute-phase and convalescent COVID-19 samples originated in the United States, Italy and Spain.

Produced via immunoSEQ multiplex PCR; TCRdb's table is partial and in-frame only. The table shows tens of thousands of clones, with about 80% occurring only once. The length of the CDR3 is 14 residues. With 6 bases removed from V and 5 bases from J, the gap between germline ends came to 16 bases. Germline loops: CDR1 KGHSH, CDR2 LQKENI. The sequenced sample consisted of peripheral blood. The chain has TRBV18 and TRBJ2-5; no clear D. The source is a woman over 75 with acute or convalescent COVID-19. CDR3 protein: CASSPTRQAETQYF. CDR3 DNA sequence: TGTGCCAGCTCCCCAACCAGGCAGGCGGAGACCCAGTACTTC. Using reference TRBV18 and TRBJ2-5 for the parts outside the CDR3, the full variable domain is NAGVMQNPRHLVRRRGQEARLRCSPMKGHSHVYWYRQLPEEGLKFMVYLQKENIIDESGMPKERFSAEFPKEGPSILRIQQVVRGDSAAYFCASSPTRQAETQYFGPGTRLLVL.